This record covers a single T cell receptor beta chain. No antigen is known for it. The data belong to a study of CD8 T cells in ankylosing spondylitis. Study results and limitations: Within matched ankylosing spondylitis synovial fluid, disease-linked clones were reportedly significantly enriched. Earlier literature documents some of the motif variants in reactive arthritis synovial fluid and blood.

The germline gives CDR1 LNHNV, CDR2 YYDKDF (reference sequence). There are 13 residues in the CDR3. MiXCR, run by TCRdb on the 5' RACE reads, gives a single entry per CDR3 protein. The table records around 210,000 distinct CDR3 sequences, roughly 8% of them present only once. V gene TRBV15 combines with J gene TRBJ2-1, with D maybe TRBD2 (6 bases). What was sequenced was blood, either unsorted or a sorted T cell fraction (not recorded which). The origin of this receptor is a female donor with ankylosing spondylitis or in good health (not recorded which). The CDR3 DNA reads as TGTTCACTCTTGGGGGGCTCCTACAATGAGCAGTTCTTC. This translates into CSLLGGSYNEQFF.